These 26 T cell receptor beta chains were sequenced from one sample in a study of blood T cell repertoires in COVID-19. Profiling relied on immunoSEQ multiplex PCR, and the TCRdb table lists in-frame clones only, not all of them. The repertoire holds around 130,000 clones, roughly 84% seen once, with under 1.5% in the top ten. Sequenced material: peripheral blood. Every receptor here comes from a man aged 60-69 years with acute or convalescent COVID-19.

CDR3 protein: CASSLLGGLAGGSSNEQFF. The CDR3 DNA sequence: TGTGCCAGCAGCTTATTGGGCGGGCTAGCGGGAGGTTCATCCAATGAGCAGTTCTTC. The chain has TRBV7-3 and TRBJ2-1; 11 nucleotides match TRBD2. The CDR3 loop spans 19 amino acids. V dropped 2 bases and J dropped 6; count of bases not matched to a gene: 15. CDR1 and CDR2 from the germline V gene are SGHTA and FQGTGA.

The rearrangement joins TRBV5-1 to TRBJ1-1; D remains unclear. Germline-derived CDR1 and CDR2 are SGHRS and YFSETQ. V was pared by 1 base and J by 4 bases, with 11 bases between. The CDR3 consists of 14 residues. The CDR3 loop reads CASSLTGKGTEAFF. Written as DNA, the CDR3 is TGCGCCAGCAGCTTGACGGGGAAAGGCACTGAAGCTTTCTTT.

This clone came up once. V and J are TRBV10-3 and TRBJ1-1; maybe TRBD1 (5 bases). Germline CDR1 and CDR2: ENHRY and SYGVKD. The CDR3 length is 16 residues. V lost 0 bases, J lost 0 bases, and 11 bases lay in between. CDR3 amino acids: CAISESGARVNTEAFF. The CDR3 nucleotides are TGTGCCATCAGTGAGTCAGGGGCCAGGGTGAACACTGAAGCTTTCTTT.

The V call is TRBV24-1, the J call TRBJ2-7; TRBD1 matches 8 bases. CDR1 and CDR2 from the germline V gene are KGHDR and SFDVKD. With 2 bases clipped from V and 5 bases from J, the junction kept 7 bases outside the gene matches. The CDR3 loop spans 15 amino acids. CDR3: CATSDSGTGLDEQYF. In DNA form, the CDR3 reads TGTGCCACCAGTGATTCCGGGACAGGTTTAGACGAGCAGTACTTC.

The chain's CDR3 is CAWSGGGGGRNIQYF. In DNA form, the CDR3 reads TGTGCCTGGAGTGGTGGCGGGGGAGGGAGGAACATTCAGTACTTC. This chain connects TRBV30 to TRBJ2-4; TRBD2 matches 7 bases. The germline CDR1 and CDR2 sequences are GTSNPN and SVGIG (reference sequence). V shed 1 base and J 7 bases; nucleotides not matched to a gene: 10. This CDR3 has 15 amino acids.

This clone appeared once. V and J are TRBV27 and TRBJ1-1, with 7 bases aligning to TRBD1. CDR3 length: 14 residues. The V gene end was trimmed by 2 bases and the J gene end by 6 bases; junction bases not matched to a gene: 6. Per germline, CDR1 MNHEY and CDR2 SMNVEV (reference sequence). CDR3 DNA: TGTGCCAGCAGTTTAAGACAGGGAAGGGCTGAAGCTTTCTTT. Its translation: CASSLRQGRAEAFF.

The rearrangement links TRBV24-1 to TRBJ1-5; 7 nucleotides agree with TRBD1. This CDR3 is 14 amino acids long. Germline assignment: CDR1 KGHDR and CDR2 SFDVKD. J lost 6 bases, V lost 3 bases, and 4 bases had no gene match. CDR3 in amino acids: CATSDRQGGQPQHF. In DNA form, the CDR3 reads TGTGCCACCAGTGATCGGCAGGGGGGTCAGCCCCAGCATTTT.

J is TRBJ2-7 and V is TRBV12-5, with D possibly being TRBD2 (6 bases). The V gene lost 1 base and the J gene lost 10 bases, with 8 bases spanning the gap. Germline V CDR1 and CDR2: LGHNT, FRNRAP. The CDR3 has 11 amino acids. The CDR3 nucleotides read TGTGCTAGTGGTTTGGGGCGGGGCCAGTACTTC. Translating it yields CASGLGRGQYF.

This rearrangement joins TRBV5-1 to TRBJ1-1, with a possible D match to TRBD1 (5 bases). The CDR3 covers 14 residues. Trimming left V 5 bases short and J 2 bases short, with 13 bases between. Germline loops: CDR1 SGHRS, CDR2 YFSETQ. The CDR3 spells CASRLDSLNTEAFF. The CDR3 coding sequence is TGCGCCAGCAGGCTTGACAGTCTTAACACTGAAGCTTTCTTT. The full variable domain, completed using reference TRBV5-1 and TRBJ1-1, is KAGVTQTPRYLIKTRGQQVTLSCSPISGHRSVSWYQQTPGQGLQFLFEYFSETQRNKGNFPGRFSGRQFSNSRSEMNVSTLELGDSALYLCASRLDSLNTEAFFGQGTRLTVV.

The CDR3 DNA follows: TGTGCCAGCTCCGGGCGGGGGGGCAGGACAGATACGCAGTATTTT. It is translated as CASSGRGGRTDTQYF. This chain uses TRBV6-5 with TRBJ2-3; 9 bases match TRBD2. Germline V gene sequence: CDR1 MNHEY, CDR2 SVGAGI. The CDR3 has 15 residues. The trim removed 8 bases at V and 3 bases at J, leaving 9 bases unmatched.

This clone was picked up a small number of times. The chain employs TRBV5-1 and TRBJ2-3; maybe TRBD1 (5 bases). The CDR3 runs 14 residues. Trimming cost V 5 bases and J 0 bases, with 10 bases left between them. Germline V gene data show CDR1 as SGHRS and CDR2 as YFSETQ. The CDR3 reads CASRTDPSTDTQYF. The CDR3 region has the DNA TGCGCCAGCAGGACAGATCCAAGCACAGATACGCAGTATTTT. The entire variable domain, with the rest obtained from reference TRBV5-1 and TRBJ2-3, is as follows: KAGVTQTPRYLIKTRGQQVTLSCSPISGHRSVSWYQQTPGQGLQFLFEYFSETQRNKGNFPGRFSGRQFSNSRSEMNVSTLELGDSALYLCASRTDPSTDTQYFGPGTRLTVL.

The rearrangement links TRBV13 to TRBJ1-1; D is uncertain. V dropped 5 bases and J dropped 0 bases, with 10 bases sitting between them. The CDR3 totals 14 residues. Germline CDR1 is PRHDT and CDR2 is FYEKMQ (reference sequence). CDR3 loop: CASSTIEVNTEAFF. The CDR3, as DNA: TGTGCCAGCAGCACCATAGAGGTGAACACTGAAGCTTTCTTT.

This rearrangement joins TRBV6-5 to TRBJ2-7; D is possibly TRBD2 (5 bases). This CDR3 has 12 amino acids. CDR1 is MNHEY and CDR2 is SVGAGI in the germline V gene. The V end lost 6 bases, the J end lost 0 bases, and 6 bases lay between the germline ends. The CDR3, as DNA: TGTGCCAGCAGCGGGAACTCCTACGAGCAGTACTTC. Translated: CASSGNSYEQYF.

V usage is TRBV6-5 and J usage is TRBJ2-3; 9 positions agree with TRBD2. Germline CDR1 is MNHEY and CDR2 is SVGAGI. Trimming removed 8 bases from V and 1 base from J; junction bases left unmatched: 1. This CDR3 has 13 amino acids. Written as DNA, the CDR3 is TGTGCCAGCCGCGGGGGGGGCACAGATACGCAGTATTTT. It yields the protein CASRGGGTDTQYF.

The chain carries TRBV27 and TRBJ2-5; maybe TRBD1 (5 bases). Trimming took off 5 bases at V and 3 bases at J, with 16 bases between the two ends. The CDR3 is 15 residues long. Germline CDR1 is MNHEY and CDR2 is SMNVEV (reference sequence). The DNA for the CDR3 is TGTGCCAGCAGTCACGTCCCCCGCAGGGAAGAGACCCAGTACTTC. Its translation is CASSHVPRREETQYF.

This clone has more than one count but fewer than ten. The chain recombines TRBV7-2 with TRBJ2-2; 10 positions agree with TRBD2. The trim removed 5 bases at V and 3 bases at J, leaving 9 bases unmatched. The CDR3 is 17 amino acids. Germline CDR1 is SGHTA and CDR2 is FQGNSA. CDR3 in amino acids: CASSPLSGGPDTGELFF. The CDR3, as DNA: TGTGCCAGCAGCCCCCTTAGCGGGGGGCCAGACACCGGGGAGCTGTTTTTT.

The chain recombines TRBV5-1 with TRBJ1-4, with 9 positions matching TRBD1. The CDR3 has 14 amino acids. The V and J ends lost 4 bases and 5 bases, in that order; junction bases with no gene match: 3. Per germline, CDR1 SGHRS and CDR2 YFSETQ. The CDR3, as DNA: TGCGCCAGCAGCCTCGGACAGGGGAATGAAAAACTGTTTTTT. Its translation: CASSLGQGNEKLFF.

V usage is TRBV6-2 or TRBV6-3 and J usage is TRBJ2-1, with 13 nucleotides matching TRBD2. Trimming removed 0 bases from V and 6 bases from J; junction bases left unmatched: 5. This CDR3 comprises 17 residues. CDR1 and CDR2 from the germline V gene are MNHEY and SVGEGT. The CDR3 is CASSYSGLAGPSNEQFF. The DNA for the CDR3 is TGTGCCAGCAGTTACTCGGGACTAGCGGGACCCAGCAATGAGCAGTTCTTC.

This sequence joins TRBV19 and TRBJ2-1; D is perhaps TRBD1 (5 bases). Germline assignment: CDR1 LNHDA and CDR2 SQIVND (reference sequence). This CDR3 spans 15 amino acids. V lost 0 bases and J lost 4, with 10 bases in between. This CDR3 reads CASSIDTGDYNEQFF. The DNA for the CDR3 is TGTGCCAGTAGTATAGATACAGGAGATTACAATGAGCAGTTCTTC. The full variable domain, in which reference TRBV19 and TRBJ2-1 provide the parts outside the CDR3, is DGGITQSPKYLFRKEGQNVTLSCEQNLNHDAMYWYRQDPGQGLRLIYYSQIVNDFQKGDIAEGYSVSREKKESFPLTVTSAQKNPTAFYLCASSIDTGDYNEQFFGPGTRLTVL.

The gene calls are TRBV12-3 or TRBV12-4 and TRBJ2-7; no reliable D call. The CDR3 is 11 amino acids. V was shortened by 6 bases and J by 5 bases, with 8 bases between the two germline ends. The DNA of the CDR3 is TGTGCCAGCAGCCCAGATCACGAGCAGTACTTC. It is translated as CASSPDHEQYF.

In DNA, the CDR3 is TGTGCCACCAGCAGAGTTCGGGACTCCTACGAGCAGTACTTC. Protein product: CATSRVRDSYEQYF. This chain connects TRBV15 to TRBJ2-7; D may be TRBD2 (5 bases). The CDR3 consists of 14 residues. Germline-derived CDR1 and CDR2 are LNHNV and YYDKDF (reference sequence). The V gene lost 1 base and the J gene lost 0 bases, with 7 bases spanning the gap.

The chain is built from TRBV24-1 and TRBJ2-5; 8 bases are a match to TRBD1. The junction had 14 bases not matched to a gene; V was cut back by 4 bases and J by 5 bases. This CDR3 has 17 amino acids. The germline V gene has CDR1 KGHDR and CDR2 SFDVKD. For the CDR3, the DNA is TGTGCCACCAGTGAACCCCAGACAGGGGTATCGGGGGAGACCCAGTACTTC. Residues: CATSEPQTGVSGETQYF.

This chain uses TRBV27 with TRBJ1-1; D is unclear. The germline CDR1 and CDR2 sequences are MNHEY and SMNVEV (reference sequence). Trimming removed 3 bases from V and 1 base from J, with 6 bases in between. CDR3 length: 13 residues. CDR3 coding DNA: TGTGCCAGCAGTTTTAACAGGAACACTGAAGCTTTCTTT. This codes for CASSFNRNTEAFF.

The chain has TRBV5-8 and TRBJ2-7; 10 nucleotides align to TRBD1. CDR3 length equals 15 residues. Germline-derived CDR1 and CDR2 are SGHTS and YDEGEE. J was trimmed by 2 bases and V by 4 bases; bases with no gene match: 6. The CDR3 DNA sequence: TGTGCCAGCAGCCGGGGGACAGGGGTACCCTACGAGCAGTACTTC. Encoded protein: CASSRGTGVPYEQYF.

The chain employs TRBV27 and TRBJ1-2; D is unresolved. The CDR3 sequence is 13 residues long. Germline loops: CDR1 MNHEY, CDR2 SMNVEV (reference sequence). Trimming shortened V by 0 bases and J by 6 bases, and 8 bases separated the two germline ends. The CDR3 reads CASSLSNNNGYTF. The CDR3 DNA follows: TGTGCCAGCAGTTTATCAAACAACAATGGCTACACCTTC.

CDR3 DNA sequence: TGTGCCAGCAGCTCAACCCCGGGACAGGGGAAGCAAGAGACCCAGTACTTC. It codes for CASSSTPGQGKQETQYF. This chain joins TRBV7-2 and TRBJ2-5; 10 nucleotides agree with TRBD1. Germline CDR1 SGHTA, CDR2 FQGNSA. The CDR3 extends over 17 amino acids. V was pared by 4 bases and J by 2 bases, with 10 bases of the junction left unmatched.